Listed here are 32 T cell receptor beta chains from one sample, sequenced in a study of blood T cells in healthy people across ages (dated by TCRdb to the mid-2010s). Library creation used 5' RACE. The data were produced on an Illumina HiSeq 2500. A second PCR of about 6 to 11 cycles was run with a J-beta primer mix and a sample-barcoded 5' primer. TCRdb trimmed public reads at Q25 via fastp, called clones via MiXCR and kept in-frame beta chains. CDR3 protein sequences are deduplicated, and each keeps its most common genes and DNA. This sample comprises about a million distinct CDR3 sequences, 35% to 45% of them detected only once. Roughly 13% of the sample is taken by the ten largest. Sequences were obtained from blood. All receptors derive from a man aged 18 to 30 in good health.

This clonotype has just a few counts. The CDR3 bases are TGTGCCAGCAGCACTCTCAACAGGGAGGTCAGGGGCTACACCTTC. Translating it yields CASSTLNREVRGYTF. The chain joins TRBV7-9 to TRBJ1-2; D might be TRBD1 (6 bases). Germline V gene sequence: CDR1 SEHNR, CDR2 FQNEAQ (reference sequence). Trimming stripped 5 bases from V and 8 bases from J, with 21 bases between. This CDR3 is built from 15 residues.

This clonotype was observed a single time. The V and J genes are TRBV5-1 and TRBJ1-3, with a tentative D call TRBD1 (5 bases). The V end was cut by 4 bases, the J end by 2 bases, with 13 bases between. The CDR3 has 15 amino acids. In germline, CDR1 is SGHRS, CDR2 YFSETQ. The CDR3 region has the DNA TGCGCCAGCAGCATCGGACAAAATCCTGGAAACACCATATATTTT. Amino acid sequence: CASSIGQNPGNTIYF.

This clonotype was detected only a few times. The rearrangement links TRBV5-1 to TRBJ1-1; D is perhaps TRBD1 (5 bases). The CDR3 consists of 14 residues. Germline V gene sequence: CDR1 SGHRS, CDR2 YFSETQ. The ends were cut back, 6 bases at V and 0 bases at J, with 12 bases in the middle. CDR3 DNA sequence: TGCGCCAGCAACCCCCAGGGTCTGAACACTGAAGCTTTCTTT. It yields the protein CASNPQGLNTEAFF.

This clonotype was observed a few times. The V and J genes are TRBV29-1 and TRBJ1-2; tentatively, D is TRBD1 (5 bases). CDR1 is SQVTM, CDR2 ANQGSEA, per germline. There are 13 residues in the CDR3. Trimming removed 4 bases from V and 0 bases from J, with 9 bases in between. DNA of the CDR3: TGCAGCGTTGGACAGACTCCTAACTATGGCTACACCTTC. Translated: CSVGQTPNYGYTF.

This clonotype was picked up a small number of times. The rearrangement joins TRBV2 to TRBJ2-3; D gene uncertain. The CDR3 is 11 residues long. V lost 2 bases, J lost 10 bases, and 7 bases lay in between. Germline V gene lookup returns CDR1 SNHLY and CDR2 FYNNEI. CDR3 nucleotide sequence: TGTGCCAGCAGTGAATCGCCACCGCAGTATTTT. This gives the protein CASSESPPQYF.

This clonotype was counted at least ten times. This rearrangement joins TRBV25-1 to TRBJ2-3; TRBD1 might be the D (6 bases). Germline CDR1 reads MGHDK; CDR2 reads SYGVNS. The ends were cut back, 3 bases at V and 0 bases at J, with 7 bases in the middle. The CDR3 loop spans 14 amino acids. As DNA, the CDR3 is TGTGCCAGCAGTGAGACAGGTAGCACAGATACGCAGTATTTT. The encoded protein is CASSETGSTDTQYF.

In the case of this clonotype: A single base separates this from a much larger clone, so it may be a read error. V usage is TRBV3-1 and J usage is TRBJ1-2; 11 bases are shared with TRBD1. This CDR3 region has 16 residues. With V trimmed by 4 bases and J by 5 bases, 9 bases remained unmatched. Germline CDR1 reads LGHDT; CDR2 reads YNNKEL (reference sequence). The CDR3, as DNA: TGTGCCAGCAGCCGGGGCGCGGGACAGGGGGAATATGGCTACACCTTC. It specifies CASSRGAGQGEYGYTF.

The chain employs TRBV6-2 or TRBV6-3 and TRBJ2-5, with TRBD1 matching 12 bases. This CDR3 region has 17 residues. With 1 base clipped from V and 6 bases from J, the junction kept 9 bases outside the gene matches. CDR1 is MNHEY and CDR2 is SVGEGT in the germline V gene. In DNA, the CDR3 is TGTGCCAGCAGTTACTTAACCGGGACAGGGGGCCGAAAGACCCAGTACTTC. Translation gives CASSYLTGTGGRKTQYF.

In the case of this clonotype: A much larger clone lies one base from this, so it may be a read error. This rearrangement joins TRBV12-3 or TRBV12-4 to TRBJ2-3, with D tentatively TRBD2 (5 bases). The CDR3 runs to 16 residues. The CDR3 reads CASSLAFGESIDTQYF. CDR3 DNA: TGTGCCAGCAGTTTAGCTTTCGGGGAAAGCATAGATACGCAGTATTTT.

This clonotype has ten or more counts. One end of the junction is discordant with germline, which a read error may explain. The chain has TRBV5-1 and TRBJ1-2; 7 bases fit TRBD1. This CDR3 has 14 residues. Per the germline V gene, CDR1 is SGHRS and CDR2 is YFSETQ. The CDR3 loop is CASSPGTANYGYTF. Written as DNA, the CDR3 is TGTGCCAGCAGCCCCGGGACAGCTAACTATGGCTACACCTTC.

The rearrangement links TRBV6-1 to TRBJ2-7; tentative D call: TRBD2 (6 bases). The CDR3 sequence is 15 residues long. The V end lost 1 base, the J end lost 3 bases, and 13 bases lay between the germline ends. CDR1 is MNHNS and CDR2 is SASEGT in the germline V gene. The CDR3 loop reads CASSEGRGPYYEQYF. CDR3 DNA sequence: TGTGCCAGCAGTGAAGGGAGGGGACCCTACTACGAGCAGTACTTC.

The V and J genes are TRBV2 and TRBJ2-5; possibly TRBD2 for D (6 bases). The V end was cut by 8 bases, the J end by 13 bases, with 20 bases between. This CDR3 region has 12 residues. Germline CDR1 reads SNHLY; CDR2 reads FYNNEI. The chain's CDR3 is CASWRDGYTRYF. The CDR3 DNA reads as TGTGCCAGCTGGCGGGACGGATACACTCGGTACTTC.

J is TRBJ1-5 and V is TRBV7-2; D is uncertain. Trimming shortened V by 2 bases and J by 7 bases, and 12 bases separated the two germline ends. This CDR3 spans 14 amino acids. CDR1 is SGHTA, CDR2 FQGNSA, per germline. CDR3 in DNA: TGTGCCAGCAGCTTATTCCAGGAGGGACAGCCCCAGCATTTT. The encoded protein is CASSLFQEGQPQHF. Filled out from reference TRBV7-2 and TRBJ1-5, the complete variable domain reads GAGVSQSPSNKVTEKGKDVELRCDPISGHTALYWYRQSLGQGLEFLIYFQGNSAPDKSGLPSDRFSAERTGGSVSTLTIQRTQQEDSAVYLCASSLFQEGQPQHFGDGTRLSIL.

The sample holds one count of this clonotype. The chain combines TRBV7-9 with TRBJ2-3; TRBD1 is a possible D gene (6 bases). The CDR3 loop spans 15 amino acids. Germline V gene data show CDR1 as SEHNR and CDR2 as FQNEAQ (reference sequence). The V end was cut by 3 bases, the J end by 2 bases, with 12 bases between. The CDR3 DNA reads as TGTGCCAGCAGCTTGAGAGGGGACAACACAGATACGCAGTATTTT. Translating gives CASSLRGDNTDTQYF. Full variable domain (outside the CDR3, taken from reference TRBV7-9 and TRBJ2-3): DTGVSQNPRHKITKRGQNVTFRCDPISEHNRLYWYRQTLGQGPEFLTYFQNEAQLEKSRLLSDRFSAERPKGSFSTLEIQRTEQGDSAMYLCASSLRGDNTDTQYFGPGTRLTVL.

The sample holds one count of this clonotype. This CDR3 reads CASSQDRGTGLSTGELFF. The CDR3, as DNA: TGCGCCAGCAGCCAAGATAGGGGGACAGGTCTTTCCACCGGGGAGCTGTTTTTT. This chain uses TRBV4-1 with TRBJ2-2, with 8 positions matching TRBD1. The CDR3 length is 18 residues. V dropped 0 bases and J dropped 4; count of bases not matched to a gene: 10. CDR1 and CDR2 from the germline V gene are MGHRA and YSYEKL.

This clonotype was seen a handful of times. The chain is built from TRBV7-2 and TRBJ2-7, with TRBD2 as a possible D gene (6 bases). V lost 6 bases and J 3 bases, leaving 15 bases between the germline ends. This CDR3 region has 14 residues. Germline loops: CDR1 SGHTA, CDR2 FQGNSA. The CDR3 DNA follows: TGTGCCAGCAGACGCGGGGTGGAAAGCTACGAGCAGTACTTC. It is translated as CASRRGVESYEQYF. The entire variable domain, with the rest obtained from reference TRBV7-2 and TRBJ2-7, is as follows: GAGVSQSPSNKVTEKGKDVELRCDPISGHTALYWYRQSLGQGLEFLIYFQGNSAPDKSGLPSDRFSAERTGGSVSTLTIQRTQQEDSAVYLCASRRGVESYEQYFGPGTRLTVT.

This clonotype was seen a single time. The gene calls are TRBV7-9 and TRBJ2-7; D remains unclear. The CDR3 contains 14 residues. Trimming took 5 bases from V and 2 from J, leaving 13 bases between them. Looked up from germline, CDR1 is SEHNR and CDR2 is FQNEAQ (reference sequence). For the CDR3, the DNA is TGTGCCAGCAGCAAAGAAGGGTCCCCCTACGAGCAGTACTTC. This translates into CASSKEGSPYEQYF.

This clonotype was counted between two and nine times. The chain joins TRBV20-1 to TRBJ2-7; TRBD2 agrees at 7 bases. V trimming: 4 bases; J trimming: 7 bases; junction bases outside the gene matches: 13. CDR3 size: 14 residues. The germline gives CDR1 DFQATT, CDR2 SNEGSKA (reference sequence). CDR3 DNA sequence: TGCAGTGCTACCCGGGGGGTCGCCTACAATGAGCAGTACTTC. Protein: CSATRGVAYNEQYF.

This clonotype was counted a single time. Compared with germline, one end of the junction differs, possibly owing to a read error. The CDR3, as DNA: TGTGCCGGCAGCGTCGGGGGTAATGAAAAACTGTTTTTT. It specifies CAGSVGGNEKLFF. This rearrangement joins TRBV9 to TRBJ1-4; possible D gene TRBD1, 5 bases. The germline V gene has CDR1 SGDLS and CDR2 YYNGEE. The CDR3 totals 13 residues.

The chain recombines TRBV7-9 with TRBJ2-1, with D possibly being TRBD1 (6 bases). Germline lookup yields CDR1 SEHNR and CDR2 FQNEAQ (reference sequence). Trimming cost V 6 bases and J 7 bases, with 22 bases left between them. The CDR3 loop spans 16 amino acids. The CDR3 spells CASSGGGLGLYNEQFF. In DNA form, the CDR3 reads TGTGCCAGCAGTGGGGGCGGACTGGGCCTCTATAATGAGCAGTTCTTC. The whole variable domain, filled in from reference TRBV7-9 and TRBJ2-1, reads DTGVSQNPRHKITKRGQNVTFRCDPISEHNRLYWYRQTLGQGPEFLTYFQNEAQLEKSRLLSDRFSAERPKGSFSTLEIQRTEQGDSAMYLCASSGGGLGLYNEQFFGPGTRLTVL.

This clonotype was detected ten times or more. The J gene is TRBJ2-1, the V gene TRBV7-2, with a possible D match to TRBD2 (6 bases). The length of the CDR3 is 13 residues. Trimming stripped 3 bases from V and 5 bases from J, with 8 bases between. Looked up from germline, CDR1 is SGHTA and CDR2 is FQGNSA. This CDR3 is CASSFGRDNEQFF. CDR3 DNA: TGTGCCAGCAGCTTCGGGAGAGACAATGAGCAGTTCTTC. Drawing the rest from reference TRBV7-2 and TRBJ2-1, the complete variable domain is GAGVSQSPSNKVTEKGKDVELRCDPISGHTALYWYRQSLGQGLEFLIYFQGNSAPDKSGLPSDRFSAERTGGSVSTLTIQRTQQEDSAVYLCASSFGRDNEQFFGPGTRLTVL.

This clonotype was seen more than once but under ten times. This chain joins TRBV27 and TRBJ1-4, with D hard to call. V shed 5 bases and J shed 4 bases, with 14 bases lying between them. The germline gives CDR1 MNHEY, CDR2 SMNVEV (reference sequence). This CDR3 comprises 15 residues. The CDR3 spells CASSPVRGVNEKLFF. For the CDR3, the DNA is TGTGCCAGCAGTCCGGTCCGTGGGGTTAATGAAAAACTGTTTTTT.

This clonotype was picked up a small number of times. The chain combines TRBV6-1 with TRBJ1-1, with TRBD1 identical over 8 bases. This CDR3 spans 13 amino acids. The trim removed 6 bases at V and 6 bases at J, leaving 6 bases unmatched. Germline CDR1 and CDR2: MNHNS and SASEGT. The CDR3 DNA follows: TGTGCCAGCAGCTATCAGGGGGCCGCTGAAGCTTTCTTT. This sequence encodes CASSYQGAAEAFF.

The chain recombines TRBV10-2 with TRBJ2-7; 7 bases agree with TRBD2. The trim removed 0 bases at V and 2 bases at J, leaving 7 bases unmatched. Germline V gives CDR1 WSHSY, CDR2 SAAADI. The length of the CDR3 is 16 residues. CDR3 nucleotide sequence: TGCGCCAGCAGTGAGTCTAGCGGGCCCTTCCCCTACGAGCAGTACTTC. Amino acids: CASSESSGPFPYEQYF.

CDR3 residues: CASSQGTWSEQFF. The CDR3, as DNA: TGTGCCAGCAGCCAAGGGACTTGGAGTGAGCAGTTCTTC. V gene TRBV3-1 combines with J gene TRBJ2-1; TRBD2 might be the D (5 bases). Germline CDR1 reads LGHDT; CDR2 reads YNNKEL (reference sequence). The CDR3 consists of 13 residues. Deletions cut 1 base from V and 9 bases from J, with 10 bases between.

This clonotype was observed a few times. The chain carries TRBV12-3 or TRBV12-4 and TRBJ2-1, with a tentative D call TRBD2 (6 bases). The V gene lost 3 bases and the J gene lost 1 base, with 19 bases spanning the gap. The CDR3 covers 18 residues. This CDR3 is CASSLVARGSSSYNEQFF. The CDR3 DNA sequence: TGTGCCAGCAGTTTGGTGGCCCGGGGGTCCTCTTCCTACAATGAGCAGTTCTTC.

This clonotype was counted only a few times. V gene TRBV9 combines with J gene TRBJ2-3; 11 bases are a match to TRBD1. CDR3 length equals 17 residues. V shed 4 bases, J shed 4 bases, and the junction held 11 bases outside the gene matches. Germline V CDR1 and CDR2: SGDLS, YYNGEE. CDR3 amino acids: CASSLTGQGATADTQYF. DNA of the CDR3: TGTGCCAGCAGCCTTACAGGACAGGGGGCGACTGCAGATACGCAGTATTTT.

The table lists this clonotype with a few counts. V is TRBV12-3 or TRBV12-4 and J is TRBJ2-1, with D unclear. Trimming stripped 6 bases from V and 0 bases from J, with 12 bases between. CDR3 length: 15 amino acids. CDR3 residues: CASSEPESSYNEQFF. In DNA form, the CDR3 reads TGTGCCAGCAGCGAGCCCGAGAGCTCCTACAATGAGCAGTTCTTC.

The sample holds a few counts of this clonotype. This rearrangement joins TRBV9 to TRBJ2-1; perhaps D is TRBD1 or TRBD2 (6 bases each). With 4 bases removed from V and 2 bases from J, the gap between germline ends came to 19 bases. The CDR3 is made up of 17 amino acids. Per germline, CDR1 SGDLS and CDR2 YYNGEE. CDR3 sequence (DNA): TGTGCCAGCAGCCAACCCTCATCGGGGGCCCCCTACAATGAGCAGTTCTTC. Its protein is CASSQPSSGAPYNEQFF.

V gene TRBV29-1 combines with J gene TRBJ1-1, with a possible D match to TRBD1 (5 bases). The CDR3 sequence is 12 residues long. V gave up 3 bases and J gave up 4 bases, with 9 bases separating them. Germline CDR1 is SQVTM and CDR2 is ANQGSEA. The CDR3 loop reads CSVDVGGTEAFF. CDR3 bases: TGCAGCGTTGATGTGGGGGGCACTGAAGCTTTCTTT.

The V call is TRBV20-1, the J call TRBJ1-5; 9 nucleotides line up with TRBD1. J gave up 4 bases and V 6 bases, and 10 bases lay outside the gene matches. The CDR3 sequence is 15 residues long. Germline V gene sequence: CDR1 DFQATT, CDR2 SNEGSKA (reference sequence). The CDR3, as DNA: TGCAGTGCGATCCCTCGGGGGACAGGGAATCAGCCCCAGCATTTT. Encoded protein: CSAIPRGTGNQPQHF.

This chain uses TRBV7-2 with TRBJ2-3, with 10 bases aligning to TRBD2. V lost 5 bases, J lost 3 bases, and 8 bases stayed unmatched. Germline V gene sequence: CDR1 SGHTA, CDR2 FQGNSA. This CDR3 is built from 16 residues. DNA for the CDR3: TGTGCCAGCAGCGGGCCTAGCGGGGGCTTGACAGATACGCAGTATTTT. Protein: CASSGPSGGLTDTQYF.